This entry lists 4 T cell receptor beta chains sequenced from one sample in a study of post-analysis software for immune sequencing data. For these TCRs, the target antigens are not known. Study-level results: Patients carried roughly 5 TRBV segments more frequently than controls did, and TRBV5-6, TRBV5-1 and TRBV20-1 were among them.

The library was made from cDNA and included unique molecular identifiers. TCRdb used MiXCR to reprocess the PCR reads, holding one entry per CDR3 protein. This table holds about 210,000 distinct CDR3 sequences, over 25% found once. The sample taken for sequencing was blood. The receptors were sampled from a girl aged 2-17 years with multiple sclerosis.

This clonotype was found a few times. This chain connects TRBV7-3 to TRBJ1-6, with unresolved D. Trimming left V 5 bases short and J 5 bases short, with 16 bases between. The germline CDR1 and CDR2 sequences are SGHTA and FQGTGA. The CDR3 has 16 amino acids. The CDR3 region has the DNA TGTGCCAGCAGCACCTCAAGGCAAACGAATAATTCACCCCTCCACTTT. Translating it yields CASSTSRQTNNSPLHF.

This clonotype appeared many times. The J gene is TRBJ2-4, the V gene TRBV12-3 or TRBV12-4, with 9 bases fitting TRBD1. The CDR3 is 13 amino acids. Trimming took 7 bases from V and 7 from J; bases not matched to a gene: 5. The DNA for the CDR3 is TGTGCCAGCAACCCGACAGGGGGTAACATTCAGTACTTC. It translates to CASNPTGGNIQYF.

This clonotype was detected ten times or more. The rearrangement joins TRBV6-5 to TRBJ2-3; D is unresolved. Trimming removed 2 bases from V and 1 base from J, with 7 bases in between. The CDR3 covers 14 residues. The germline V gene has CDR1 MNHEY and CDR2 SVGAGI. The DNA for the CDR3 is TGTGCCAGCAGTTACGCTAGACGCACAGATACGCAGTATTTT. Its translation is CASSYARRTDTQYF.

This clonotype appeared a few times. This chain connects TRBV3-1 to TRBJ2-1; 14 nucleotides line up with TRBD2. Germline CDR1 and CDR2: LGHDT and YNNKEL (reference sequence). The CDR3 loop spans 17 amino acids. With 5 bases clipped from V and 9 bases from J, the junction kept 12 bases outside the gene matches. CDR3 nucleotides: TGTGCCAGCAGCATTAGGCAGACTAGCGGGGGGGTGAGTGAGCAGTTCTTC. The encoded protein is CASSIRQTSGGVSEQFF.